Listed below are T cell receptor beta chains from one sample, sequenced in a study of OX40 agonist ivuxolimab in advanced cancers. Produced via immunoSEQ multiplex PCR; TCRdb's table is partial and in-frame only. The repertoire includes 120,000 or so clones, approximately 89% of them detected once, and 0.25% to 0.3% sits in the top ten. The sequencing used CD4+ or CD8+ T cells sorted from blood, collected in a trial of the OX40 agonist ivuxolimab. Receptors were obtained from an adult with an advanced solid tumor such as melanoma, head and neck, liver or kidney cancer. Both conserved end residues are part of each CDR3. A D gene is named only where the DNA matches it firmly. Clone size is not always given. Where it is, it says once, few, many or a class for expanded clones.

>.|.|TRBJ1-4|TRBV5-6
TGTGCCAGCAGCTTGGGGGTTGAAAAACTGTTTTTT
CASSLGVEKLFF
>TRBD1|few|TRBJ2-5|TRBV6-4
TGTGCCAGCAGTGAAATCGACAGGGGTGGGGAGACCCAGTACTTC
CASSEIDRGGETQYF
>.|.|TRBJ2-7|TRBV5-6
TGTGCCAGCAGCATTTTTACCGGCAGATACTCCTACGAGCAGTACTTC
CASSIFTGRYSYEQYF
>.|few|TRBJ2-5|TRBV4-3
TGCGCCAGCAGCCAAGATGTGGGACCCTTTGAAGAGACCCAGTACTTC
CASSQDVGPFEETQYF
>TRBD1|.|TRBJ1-2|TRBV29-1
TGCAGCGTCCCGACAGGGGGCGAGGGCTACACCTTC
CSVPTGGEGYTF
>.|few|TRBJ1-5|TRBV4-1
TGCGCCAGCAGCCCCTACTTCAGCAATCAGCCCCAGCATTTT
CASSPYFSNQPQHF
>.|.|TRBJ1-6|TRBV5-4
TGTGCCAGCAGCTTCGGAAGAGAAATTAATTCACCCCTCCACTTT
CASSFGREINSPLHF
>.|.|TRBJ2-7|TRBV7-9
TGTGCCAGCAGCCCTAGGGTGGGCAGGAGCTCCTACGAGCAGTACTTC
CASSPRVGRSSYEQYF
>TRBD1|.|TRBJ2-7|TRBV7-2
TGTGCCAGCAGCCCACAGACAGGGGGCTCCTACGAGCAGTACTTC
CASSPQTGGSYEQYF
>TRBD2|.|TRBJ2-1|TRBV5-6
TGTGCCAGCAGCCCTGGACTAGCGGGAGGGTCTTGGAATGAGCAGTTCTTC
CASSPGLAGGSWNEQFF
>.|.|TRBJ1-2|TRBV9
TGTGCCAGCAGCGTTGAAGGGGACTATGGCTACACCTTC
CASSVEGDYGYTF
>.|.|TRBJ1-2|TRBV6-1
TGTGCCAGCAGTGGTTCTCCCTTGAGCTATGGCTACACCTTC
CASSGSPLSYGYTF
>TRBD2|.|TRBJ2-2|TRBV28
TGTGCCAGCAGTGTCCCGACTAGCGGGAGGGCCGGGGAGCTGTTTTTT
CASSVPTSGRAGELFF
>.|.|TRBJ2-3|TRBV5-1
TGCGCCAGCAGCTTACTAAGCGAATTGATGGGCACAGATACGCAGTATTTT
CASSLLSELMGTDTQYF
>.|.|TRBJ1-1|TRBV11-2
TGTGCCAGCAGCTTAATCATCCGGAACACTGAAGCTTTCTTT
CASSLIIRNTEAFF
>.|.|TRBJ2-5|TRBV11-2
TGTGCCAGCACCTTGATGGGACACCTCCAAGAGACCCAGTACTTC
CASTLMGHLQETQYF
>.|.|TRBJ2-7|TRBV7-3
TGTGCCAGCAGCTTGGGTGCCTTCTACGAGCAGTACTTC
CASSLGAFYEQYF
>TRBD2|.|TRBJ2-1|TRBV19
TGTGCCAGTAGTTCGGGGGGAACTTTCTACAATGAGCAGTTCTTC
CASSSGGTFYNEQFF
>TRBD2|.|TRBJ2-7|TRBV4-1
TGCGCCAGCAGCCAAGATCCATTCCGTAGCGGGGACCTCTCGAGGGAGCAGTACTTC
CASSQDPFRSGDLSREQYF
>TRBD1|.|TRBJ1-5|TRBV15
TGTGCCACCAGCCTGGACAGGGGAAGCAATCAGCCCCAGCATTTT
CATSLDRGSNQPQHF
>TRBD1|once|TRBJ1-1|TRBV7-2
TGTGCCAGCAGCTTGCGACCGGACAGGGGAGCTGAAGCTTTCTTT
CASSLRPDRGAEAFF
>TRBD1|.|TRBJ1-5|TRBV30
TGTGCCTGGTCGACAGGGGGCAATCAGCCCCAGCATTTT
CAWSTGGNQPQHF
>TRBD2|.|TRBJ2-7|TRBV7-8
TGTGCCAGCAGCTGGGGACTAGCGGAACCCTACGAGCAGTACTTC
CASSWGLAEPYEQYF
>.|.|TRBJ1-3|TRBV30
TGTGCCTGGAGCCTAGGAGGGGGAAACACCATATATTTT
CAWSLGGGNTIYF
>TRBD2|.|TRBJ2-1|TRBV29-1
TGCAGCGTTGAAGCAGCGGGAGGGCCCGAGCAGTTCTTC
CSVEAAGGPEQFF
>.|.|TRBJ2-5|TRBV11-2
TGTGCCAGCAGCTTAAACCCCGGGGGCCAAGAGACCCAGTACTTC
CASSLNPGGQETQYF
>.|.|TRBJ1-1|TRBV6-4
TGTGCCAGCAGTGACGAGGAGACTACTCTAGGGACTGAAGCTTTCTTT
CASSDEETTLGTEAFF
>TRBD1|.|TRBJ2-7|TRBV11-3
TGTGCCAGCAGTCGGACAGGGAGTAGCGAGCAGTACTTC
CASSRTGSSEQYF
>.|.|TRBJ1-1|TRBV5-4
TGTGCCAGCAGCGCAAGACGGGCTAACACTGAAGCTTTCTTT
CASSARRANTEAFF
>.|.|TRBJ2-3|TRBV11-2
TGTGCCAGCAGCTTAGCGGGGAGCACAGATACGCAGTATTTT
CASSLAGSTDTQYF
>TRBD1|.|TRBJ2-3|TRBV7-2
TGTGCCAGCAGCTTAGTGGGGACAGGGGGCACAGATACGCAGTATTTT
CASSLVGTGGTDTQYF
>.|.|TRBJ1-4|TRBV19
TGTGCCAGTAGTATAGTGCTCAGGGCAGCAGCTGAAAAACTGTTTTTT
CASSIVLRAAAEKLFF
>TRBD2|.|TRBJ2-3|TRBV5-1
TGCGCCAGCGGGCTAGCGGGGGACACAGATACGCAGTATTTT
CASGLAGDTDTQYF
>.|.|TRBJ2-6|TRBV7-2
TGTGCCAGCAGCTTAGAACGCCAGAGCTCTGGGGCCAACGTCCTGACTTTC
CASSLERQSSGANVLTF
>TRBD1|.|TRBJ1-1|TRBV5-1
TGCGCCAGCAGCCCGGGACAGGGGAATGAAGCTTTCTTT
CASSPGQGNEAFF
>.|.|TRBJ2-7|TRBV19
TGTGCCAGTAGTATAGGGGCTCCACCGAGCTCCTACGAGCAGTACTTC
CASSIGAPPSSYEQYF
>TRBD2|once|TRBJ2-1|TRBV19
TGTGCCAGTAGTTTGTTAGCGGGAGACTACAATGAGCAGTTCTTC
CASSLLAGDYNEQFF
>.|.|TRBJ1-2|TRBV6-5
TGTGCCAGCACCACACCCAGAGGCTATGGCTACACCTTC
CASTTPRGYGYTF
>.|.|TRBJ2-7|TRBV20-1
TGCAGTGCTAGAGTCGAAGGAGTGCAGTACTTC
CSARVEGVQYF
>.|.|TRBJ2-7|TRBV4-3
TGCGCCAGCAGCCAAGTCGTAAGGGGTGGGTACGAGCAGTACTTC
CASSQVVRGGYEQYF
>.|.|TRBJ1-4|TRBV7-2
TGTGCCAGCAGCCGGACAGCCAAAAATGAAAAACTGTTTTTT
CASSRTAKNEKLFF
>TRBD1|.|TRBJ1-2|TRBV30
TGTCGGGGGACAGGAGGAGGCTACACCTTC
CRGTGGGYTF
>.|.|TRBJ1-1|TRBV6-5
TGTGCCAGCAGTTACTTGGAGAGCAGGACTGAAGCTTTCTTT
CASSYLESRTEAFF
>.|.|TRBJ1-1|TRBV21-1
TGTGCCAGCAGCATTACACGGGGGAACACTGAAGCTTTCTTT
CASSITRGNTEAFF
>.|.|TRBJ2-3|TRBV28
TGTGCCTCTAGTAGAGGGGGAGACACAGATACGCAGTATTTT
CASSRGGDTDTQYF
>.|.|TRBJ1-2|TRBV28
TGTGCCAGCAGGCTGAATTACAGAGGACCTGGCTACACCTTC
CASRLNYRGPGYTF
>.|.|TRBJ1-1|TRBV29-1
TGCAGCGTTGTATGGGGGGGGAACACTGAAGCTTTCTTT
CSVVWGGNTEAFF
>TRBD1|.|TRBJ2-7|TRBV2
TGTGCCAGCAACAGGGGGGCCTACGAGCAGTACTTC
CASNRGAYEQYF
>.|.|TRBJ1-5|TRBV7-8
TGTGCCAGCAGCTTAGGGGAGGAAATCAGCAATCAGCCCCAGCATTTT
CASSLGEEISNQPQHF
>TRBD1|.|TRBJ2-7|TRBV11-3
TGTGCCAGCAGTTATCAAGCACCGGGACAGGGGGTCGAGCAGTACTTC
CASSYQAPGQGVEQYF
>.|.|TRBJ2-4|TRBV14
TGTGCCAGCAGCTTCGACAGAAACATTCAGTACTTC
CASSFDRNIQYF
>.|.|TRBJ1-1|TRBV5-4
TGTGCCAGCAGCCCGGACAGTCAGAACACTGAAGCTTTCTTT
CASSPDSQNTEAFF
>TRBD2|.|TRBJ2-1|TRBV9
TGTGCCACGACTAGCGGGAGGGACAATGAGCAGTTCTTC
CATTSGRDNEQFF
>TRBD1|.|TRBJ2-7|TRBV5-1
TGCGCCAGCAACCCGACAGGGAGCTCCTACGAGCAGTACTTC
CASNPTGSSYEQYF
>.|.|TRBJ1-3|TRBV15
TGTGCCACCAGCAGAGATGCAGGCAGCTCTGGAAACACCATATATTTT
CATSRDAGSSGNTIYF